Listed here are 26 T cell receptor beta chains from one sample, sequenced in a study of cytomegalovirus exposure and HLA in healthy donors. PCR amplification relied on 60 Vbeta primers (plus 13 Jbeta primers). The repertoire was sequenced with immunoSEQ multiplex PCR; TCRdb's copy has only in-frame clones and lacks some. Among roughly 180,000 clones, about three quarters were seen once, and the ten largest hold approximately 1.5%. Sequenced input: PBMCs. These receptors were taken from a young man in good health and CMV-seronegative.

The rearrangement links TRBV14 to TRBJ1-2; D is unclear. The germline V gene has CDR1 SGHDN and CDR2 FVKESK. Trimming removed 0 bases from V and 4 bases from J, with 12 bases in between. The CDR3 spans 15 residues. The CDR3: CASSQDSSRGYGYTF. As DNA, the CDR3 is TGTGCCAGCAGCCAAGACTCCAGTCGCGGCTATGGCTACACCTTC.

The chain is built from TRBV10-3 and TRBJ2-5; 8 bases are shared with TRBD2. This CDR3 region has 15 residues. Germline V gene sequence: CDR1 ENHRY, CDR2 SYGVKD. V was pared by 6 bases and J by 1 base, with 7 bases of the junction left unmatched. Here the CDR3 DNA reads TGTGCCATCAGCCCTAGCGGGCCGGGCCAAGAGACCCAGTACTTC. Its translation: CAISPSGPGQETQYF.

The CDR3 loop is CATGVGTGVTDTQYF. The CDR3 bases are TGTGCCACCGGGGTTGGGACAGGGGTCACAGATACGCAGTATTTT. V and J are TRBV10-3 and TRBJ2-3; 10 bases are shared with TRBD1. This CDR3 spans 15 amino acids. The junction had 9 bases not matched to a gene; V was cut back by 10 bases and J by 2 bases. Germline V gene data show CDR1 as ENHRY and CDR2 as SYGVKD.

J is TRBJ2-4 and V is TRBV7-9, with 7 bases lining up with TRBD2. The trim removed 4 bases at V and 0 bases at J, leaving 3 bases unmatched. Germline V gene lookup returns CDR1 SEHNR and CDR2 FQNEAQ (reference sequence). CDR3 length: 15 amino acids. CDR3 sequence: CASSSGGIAKNIQYF. CDR3 nucleotides: TGTGCCAGCAGCTCGGGAGGAATAGCCAAAAACATTCAGTACTTC.

The chain has TRBV6-5 and TRBJ2-7, with TRBD2 matching 12 bases. Germline V CDR1 and CDR2: MNHEY, SVGAGI. This CDR3 is 15 amino acids long. The junction had 4 bases not matched to a gene; V was cut back by 5 bases and J by 2 bases. The CDR3 nucleotides read TGTGCCAGCAGTATGACTAGCGGGAGTCCCTACGAGCAGTACTTC. It is translated as CASSMTSGSPYEQYF.

The chain is built from TRBV18 and TRBJ2-3; 12 nucleotides align to TRBD2. With 1 base clipped from V and 4 bases from J, the junction kept 6 bases outside the gene matches. The CDR3 length is 17 residues. Per germline, CDR1 KGHSH and CDR2 LQKENI. CDR3 in amino acids: CASSPLASGRAADTQYF. In nucleotides, the CDR3 is TGTGCCAGCTCACCACTCGCTAGCGGGAGGGCGGCAGATACGCAGTATTTT. Full variable domain (remainder filled in from reference TRBV18 and TRBJ2-3): NAGVMQNPRHLVRRRGQEARLRCSPMKGHSHVYWYRQLPEEGLKFMVYLQKENIIDESGMPKERFSAEFPKEGPSILRIQQVVRGDSAAYFCASSPLASGRAADTQYFGPGTRLTVL.

This clone was seen more than once but under ten times. This chain uses TRBV27 with TRBJ2-7, with 10 positions matching TRBD1. The CDR3 is made up of 15 amino acids. The germline V gene encodes CDR1 MNHEY and CDR2 SMNVEV (reference sequence). The trim removed 8 bases at V and 3 bases at J, leaving 10 bases unmatched. The DNA of the CDR3 is TGTGCCAGCGAAAGCGGACAGGGGGGCCGCTACGAGCAGTACTTC. Translation: CASESGQGGRYEQYF.

As for this clone: The junction shows a germline mismatch at one end, possibly a read error. This chain links TRBV7-9 with TRBJ2-7; D is possibly TRBD2 (5 bases). In germline, CDR1 is SEHNR, CDR2 FQNEAQ (reference sequence). This CDR3 has 12 residues. Here the CDR3 reads CSSSLVGDEQYF. CDR3 in DNA: TGTTCCAGCAGCTTAGTCGGGGACGAGCAGTACTTC.

This clone has a handful of counts. This chain joins TRBV5-1 and TRBJ2-7, with TRBD1 as a possible D gene (6 bases). The V gene lost 2 bases and the J gene lost 0 bases, with 9 bases spanning the gap. The CDR3 length is 14 residues. Germline CDR1 is SGHRS and CDR2 is YFSETQ. The CDR3 nucleotides are TGCGCCAGCAGCTTACAGGGAAACTCCTACGAGCAGTACTTC. Protein: CASSLQGNSYEQYF.

This clone was observed a handful of times. The chain couples TRBV18 to TRBJ1-2, with D uncertain. CDR3 size: 11 residues. From germline, CDR1 is KGHSH and CDR2 LQKENI. Trimming pared 2 bases from V and 6 bases from J, leaving 4 bases between. The DNA of the CDR3 is TGTGCCAGCTCACCATCGGATGGCTACACCTTC. It specifies CASSPSDGYTF.

Only one count was recorded for this clone. The chain is built from TRBV6-5 and TRBJ2-7, with 8 bases identical to TRBD1. This CDR3 has 13 amino acids. The junction had 4 bases not matched to a gene; V was cut back by 4 bases and J by 5 bases. Germline V gene sequence: CDR1 MNHEY, CDR2 SVGAGI. CDR3 region: CASSSETGDEQYF. The CDR3 DNA reads TGTGCCAGCAGTTCCGAGACAGGGGACGAGCAGTACTTC.

V is TRBV27 and J is TRBJ1-2, with D uncertain. Germline V CDR1 and CDR2: MNHEY, SMNVEV (reference sequence). Deletions cut 6 bases from V and 4 bases from J, with 18 bases between. CDR3 length equals 15 residues. The CDR3: CASSLNLGSFYGYTF. CDR3 DNA: TGTGCCAGCAGCCTAAACCTGGGCAGCTTCTATGGCTACACCTTC.

This chain joins TRBV6-1 and TRBJ2-2; TRBD2 matches 10 bases. The CDR3 totals 15 residues. Germline trimming cut 6 bases from V and 3 bases from J; bases unmatched to any gene: 4. Per germline, CDR1 MNHNS and CDR2 SASEGT. The CDR3 DNA reads TGTGCCAGCAGATCGCTAGCGGGAGACACCGGGGAGCTGTTTTTT. The encoded protein is CASRSLAGDTGELFF.

The chain couples TRBV6-6 to TRBJ1-1, with TRBD1 as a possible D gene (5 bases). Germline CDR1 and CDR2: MNHNY and SVGAGI (reference sequence). The germline V and J ends were trimmed by 6 bases and 1 base, with 15 bases remaining between them. The CDR3 loop spans 15 amino acids. As DNA, the CDR3 is TGTGCCAGCAGGGTACGACAGACCCCGAACACTGAAGCTTTCTTT. This sequence encodes CASRVRQTPNTEAFF.

J is TRBJ2-4 and V is TRBV7-2; a possible D gene is TRBD2 (5 bases). The CDR3 covers 17 residues. The germline V gene has CDR1 SGHTA and CDR2 FQGNSA. The V end was cut by 1 base, the J end by 0 bases, with 13 bases between. Here the CDR3 reads CASSLVPPGVAKNIQYF. The CDR3 DNA is TGTGCCAGCAGCTTAGTACCCCCCGGGGTAGCCAAAAACATTCAGTACTTC. The whole variable domain, filled in from reference TRBV7-2 and TRBJ2-4, reads GAGVSQSPSNKVTEKGKDVELRCDPISGHTALYWYRQSLGQGLEFLIYFQGNSAPDKSGLPSDRFSAERTGGSVSTLTIQRTQQEDSAVYLCASSLVPPGVAKNIQYFGAGTRLSVL.

The chain has TRBV7-2 and TRBJ2-5; TRBD2 matches at 14 bases. The CDR3 runs to 16 residues. The V segment lost 5 bases and the J segment 5 bases; nucleotides outside the gene matches: 7. Germline V lookup: CDR1 SGHTA, CDR2 FQGNSA. The CDR3 loop reads CASSTYRTSGGETQYF. In nucleotides, the CDR3 is TGTGCCAGCAGCACCTACAGGACTAGCGGGGGGGAGACCCAGTACTTC.

The gene calls are TRBV6-6 and TRBJ1-4; perhaps TRBD1 as D (6 bases). Trimming took off 1 base at V and 1 base at J, with 10 bases between the two ends. The germline V gene encodes CDR1 MNHNY and CDR2 SVGAGI (reference sequence). The CDR3 extends over 16 amino acids. The CDR3 sequence is CASSYFLRGTNEKLFF. As DNA, the CDR3 is TGTGCCAGCAGTTACTTCCTCAGGGGAACTAATGAAAAACTGTTTTTT.

The CDR3 nucleotides read TGTGCCACCAGCAGGGTTACAGGGGTCACCTACGAGCAGTACTTC. Amino acid sequence: CATSRVTGVTYEQYF. The gene calls are TRBV15 and TRBJ2-7, with 7 bases identical to TRBD1. The trim removed 3 bases at V and 2 bases at J, leaving 7 bases unmatched. This CDR3 is built from 15 residues. Looked up from germline, CDR1 is LNHNV and CDR2 is YYDKDF (reference sequence).

CDR3 in amino acids: CATSSSGRVQYF. The CDR3 DNA reads TGTGCCACCAGCAGCAGCGGGAGAGTGCAGTATTTT. V is TRBV15 and J is TRBJ2-3; TRBD2 aligns across 8 bases. V lost 3 bases, J lost 11 bases, and 4 bases stayed unmatched. CDR1 and CDR2 (germline): LNHNV, YYDKDF (reference sequence). This CDR3 contains 12 residues.

The CDR3 bases are TGTGCCAGCAGTTTATCGGCAGTGTCAGGTGGAAACACCATATATTTT. Protein sequence: CASSLSAVSGGNTIYF. The chain recombines TRBV27 with TRBJ1-3; D uncertain. Germline CDR1 reads MNHEY; CDR2 reads SMNVEV (reference sequence). Trimming cost V 0 bases and J 3 bases, with 12 bases left between them. The CDR3 sequence is 16 residues long.

This clone was seen just once. The V gene is TRBV4-3, the J gene TRBJ1-1; a weak D match, TRBD1 (5 bases). The CDR3 is 13 residues long. The ends were cut back, 8 bases at V and 0 bases at J, with 10 bases in the middle. CDR1 is LGHNA and CDR2 is YSLEER in the germline V gene. The chain's CDR3 is CASGTILNTEAFF. The CDR3 nucleotides read TGCGCCAGCGGGACTATATTGAACACTGAAGCTTTCTTT.

The chain employs TRBV6-5 and TRBJ2-7, with 8 bases aligning to TRBD2. CDR3 length equals 15 residues. With V trimmed by 2 bases and J by 3 bases, 6 bases remained unmatched. Germline CDR1 MNHEY, CDR2 SVGAGI. The CDR3 region is CASSYAHGGGYEQYF. The CDR3 region has the DNA TGTGCCAGCAGTTACGCGCACGGGGGGGGCTACGAGCAGTACTTC.

The chain recombines TRBV6-6 with TRBJ1-1, with D possibly matching TRBD1 (6 bases). Between the trimmed V and J ends, which lost 4 bases and 4 bases, there was a span of 13 bases. This CDR3 spans 14 amino acids. CDR1 and CDR2 from the germline V gene are MNHNY and SVGAGI (reference sequence). In DNA, the CDR3 is TGTGCCAGCAGTTCGACAGGTGTGGGCACTGAAGCTTTCTTT. Protein: CASSSTGVGTEAFF.

The table lists this clone with a few counts. The chain combines TRBV11-1 with TRBJ2-6; 7 nucleotides line up with TRBD1. CDR1 and CDR2 (germline): SGHAT, FQDESV (reference sequence). V dropped 5 bases and J dropped 2; count of bases not matched to a gene: 3. The CDR3 is 15 residues long. The CDR3 region has the DNA TGTGCCAGCAGCGCCCAGGGGGCTGGGGCCAACGTCCTGACTTTC. This encodes CASSAQGAGANVLTF. Full variable domain (missing parts from reference TRBV11-1 and TRBJ2-6): EAEVAQSPRYKITEKSQAVAFWCDPISGHATLYWYRQILGQGPELLVQFQDESVVDDSQLPKDRFSAERLKGVDSTLKIQPAELGDSAMYLCASSAQGAGANVLTFGAGSRLTVL.

The chain links TRBV7-2 to TRBJ2-7; D uncertain. The CDR3 has 14 residues. The germline CDR1 and CDR2 sequences are SGHTA and FQGNSA. Deletions cut 1 base from V and 6 bases from J, with 13 bases between. The CDR3 region has the DNA TGTGCCAGCAGCTTAGATCCGGGTCCCGTCGAGCAGTACTTC. Protein sequence: CASSLDPGPVEQYF.

The genes are TRBV10-3 and TRBJ1-1; 7 nucleotides line up with TRBD1. The CDR3 has 15 residues. Germline CDR1 is ENHRY and CDR2 is SYGVKD. Losses at the gene ends were 0 bases for V and 1 base for J; bases not matched to a gene: 2. CDR3 coding DNA: TGTGCCATCAGTGAGTCCGACAGGGCGAACACTGAAGCTTTCTTT. It codes for CAISESDRANTEAFF.